These 17 T cell receptor beta chains were all obtained from the same sample, sequenced in a study of healthy donors' naive CD4 and CD8 T cells. A linear amplification protocol produced the TCR libraries from roughly 0.5 ug of total RNA. TCRdb independently ran MiXCR on the reads; one entry per CDR3 protein. Counted here are approximately 180,000 distinct CDR3 sequences, under 85% occurring once; the ten biggest clones make up 2% to 2.5%. Sequencing used naive CD4+ and CD8+ T cells sorted from blood, pooled from several donors. All receptors derive from a pool of human donors in good health; the sample pools cells from several healthy donors.

The genes are TRBV29-1 and TRBJ2-7, with D tentatively TRBD2 (5 bases). V gave up 5 bases and J gave up 3 bases, with 8 bases separating them. CDR1 is SQVTM and CDR2 is ANQGSEA in the germline V gene. CDR3 length equals 11 residues. CDR3: CSVHRGYEQYF. In DNA, the CDR3 is TGCAGCGTTCATCGGGGCTACGAGCAGTACTTC.

This clonotype was detected only once. This chain uses TRBV6-6 with TRBJ1-1; D perhaps matches TRBD1 (5 bases). Germline V gene lookup returns CDR1 MNHNY and CDR2 SVGAGI (reference sequence). The V end was cut by 6 bases, the J end by 3 bases, with 11 bases between. The CDR3 is 13 residues long. The chain's CDR3 is CASSRGLDTEAFF. The CDR3 nucleotides read TGTGCCAGCAGCCGGGGACTGGACACTGAAGCTTTCTTT.

The rearrangement joins TRBV29-1 to TRBJ1-2; 7 bases match TRBD1. The germline V gene has CDR1 SQVTM and CDR2 ANQGSEA. The CDR3 contains 15 residues. The junction had 9 bases not matched to a gene; V was cut back by 5 bases and J by 0 bases. CDR3 loop: CSVPLTGPTNYGYTF. CDR3 DNA sequence: TGCAGCGTTCCATTGACAGGGCCCACTAACTATGGCTACACCTTC.

The V call is TRBV6-5, the J call TRBJ2-7, with 12 bases matching TRBD2. Germline V CDR1 and CDR2: MNHEY, SVGAGI. The V gene end was trimmed by 6 bases and the J gene end by 0 bases; junction bases not matched to a gene: 18. The CDR3 has 20 residues. This CDR3 reads CASRRQGGGTSGYGSYEQYF. CDR3 in DNA: TGTGCCAGCAGGCGACAGGGAGGGGGGACTAGCGGGTACGGCTCCTACGAGCAGTACTTC.

The chain links TRBV12-3 or TRBV12-4 to TRBJ2-7; D not certain. The CDR3 runs to 11 residues. With 5 bases removed from V and 3 bases from J, the gap between germline ends came to 5 bases. Here the CDR3 DNA reads TGTGCCAGCAGTCTCGTCTACGAGCAGTACTTC. Its translation: CASSLVYEQYF.

This clonotype was recorded a few times. The rearrangement uses TRBV12-3 or TRBV12-4 and TRBJ2-7, with TRBD1 as a possible D gene (6 bases). V dropped 6 bases and J dropped 2 bases, with 11 bases sitting between them. CDR3 length: 13 amino acids. CDR3 bases: TGTGCCAGCAGGCGGTCAGGGGCCTACGAGCAGTACTTC. Translating it yields CASRRSGAYEQYF.

This clonotype is a singleton in its sample. The rearrangement links TRBV19 to TRBJ2-5; D remains unclear. This CDR3 contains 13 residues. Germline V gene data show CDR1 as LNHDA and CDR2 as SQIVND (reference sequence). With 8 bases removed from V and 5 bases from J, the gap between germline ends came to 15 bases. Here the CDR3 reads CASSPATRETQYF. The CDR3 nucleotides read TGTGCCAGTTCGCCAGCGACGCGGGAGACCCAGTACTTC.

The CDR3 coding sequence is TGTGCCAGCGGGACGGAAGGGGAGCAGTACGTC. Residues: CASGTEGEQYV. The genes are TRBV6-2 or TRBV6-3 and TRBJ2-7; D is perhaps TRBD1 or TRBD2 (5 bases each). This CDR3 has 11 amino acids. The germline V gene has CDR1 MNHEY and CDR2 SVGEGT. The V and J ends lost 8 bases and 7 bases respectively, with 12 bases between them.

This clonotype has more than one count but fewer than ten. This chain connects TRBV15 to TRBJ2-7; D is unclear. Germline lookup yields CDR1 LNHNV and CDR2 YYDKDF (reference sequence). The CDR3 length is 13 residues. V lost 1 base to trimming and J lost 4 bases, with 8 bases between them. Here the CDR3 DNA reads TGTGCCACCAGCAGAGTGGTTTCGTACGAGCAGTACTTC. Amino acid sequence: CATSRVVSYEQYF.

The rearrangement joins TRBV30 to TRBJ1-6; 10 nucleotides line up with TRBD1. The J segment lost 6 bases and the V segment lost 8 bases, leaving 7 bases of the junction unmatched. The V gene's germline CDR1 is GTSNPN and CDR2 SVGIG (reference sequence). CDR3 length: 14 residues. The CDR3 coding sequence is TGTGCCGGCTCGACAGGGGGCTTTAATTCACCCCTCCACTTT. Translating it yields CAGSTGGFNSPLHF.

The rearrangement uses TRBV5-4 and TRBJ2-6, with no clear D. The V end lost 9 bases, the J end lost 2 bases, and 12 bases lay between the germline ends. CDR1 is SGHNT, CDR2 YYREEE, per germline (reference sequence). The length of the CDR3 is 14 residues. Here the CDR3 reads CATEADPGANVLTF. DNA of the CDR3: TGTGCCACCGAGGCAGATCCTGGGGCCAACGTCCTGACTTTC.

The rearrangement uses TRBV15 and TRBJ1-2; D remains unclear. Per germline, CDR1 LNHNV and CDR2 YYDKDF (reference sequence). The CDR3 runs to 14 residues. V lost 0 bases and J lost 2, with 7 bases in between. Here the CDR3 DNA reads TGTGCCACCAGCAGAGAGGTATCCAACTATGGCTACACCTTC. Encoded protein: CATSREVSNYGYTF.

The V gene is TRBV6-5, the J gene TRBJ1-1, with 10 bases that match TRBD1. The V gene's germline CDR1 is MNHEY and CDR2 SVGAGI. Trimming removed 3 bases from V and 5 bases from J; junction bases left unmatched: 6. The CDR3 loop spans 15 amino acids. This CDR3 reads CASSYQGQGVTEAFF. Here the CDR3 DNA reads TGTGCCAGCAGTTATCAAGGACAGGGGGTTACTGAAGCTTTCTTT.

The gene calls are TRBV19 and TRBJ2-1, with D perhaps matching TRBD1 (5 bases). V lost 0 bases, J lost 5 bases, and 14 bases lay in between. The CDR3 sequence is 16 residues long. Germline assignment: CDR1 LNHDA and CDR2 SQIVND (reference sequence). This CDR3 reads CASSIDVRVRHNEQFF. As DNA, the CDR3 is TGTGCCAGTAGTATAGATGTCAGGGTAAGGCACAATGAGCAGTTCTTC. The full variable domain, rest sourced from reference TRBV19 and TRBJ2-1, is DGGITQSPKYLFRKEGQNVTLSCEQNLNHDAMYWYRQDPGQGLRLIYYSQIVNDFQKGDIAEGYSVSREKKESFPLTVTSAQKNPTAFYLCASSIDVRVRHNEQFFGPGTRLTVL.

The chain recombines TRBV6-2 or TRBV6-3 with TRBJ2-7, with D tentatively TRBD2 (6 bases). CDR1 is MNHEY and CDR2 is SVGEGT in the germline V gene. The CDR3 runs 15 residues. V lost 0 bases and J lost 3, with 12 bases in between. CDR3 sequence reads: CASSYSGSVYYEQYF. For the CDR3, the DNA is TGTGCCAGCAGTTACTCCGGGAGCGTTTACTACGAGCAGTACTTC.

The chain uses TRBV20-1 and TRBJ1-1; 8 bases line up with TRBD1. The junction had 15 bases not matched to a gene; V was cut back by 2 bases and J by 1 base. CDR1 is DFQATT, CDR2 SNEGSKA, per germline (reference sequence). This CDR3 has 18 residues. This CDR3 is CSARPVPGQVTSNTEAFF. The CDR3 DNA sequence: TGCAGTGCTAGACCGGTACCGGGACAGGTAACATCGAACACTGAAGCTTTCTTT.

The chain has TRBV6-4 and TRBJ2-1; the D is unclear. Germline assignment: CDR1 MRHNA and CDR2 SNTAGT. Between the trimmed V and J ends, which lost 0 bases and 8 bases, there was a span of 5 bases. The length of the CDR3 is 12 residues. This chain's CDR3 is CASSDSGDEQFF. In DNA form, the CDR3 reads TGTGCCAGCAGTGACTCCGGCGATGAGCAGTTCTTC.